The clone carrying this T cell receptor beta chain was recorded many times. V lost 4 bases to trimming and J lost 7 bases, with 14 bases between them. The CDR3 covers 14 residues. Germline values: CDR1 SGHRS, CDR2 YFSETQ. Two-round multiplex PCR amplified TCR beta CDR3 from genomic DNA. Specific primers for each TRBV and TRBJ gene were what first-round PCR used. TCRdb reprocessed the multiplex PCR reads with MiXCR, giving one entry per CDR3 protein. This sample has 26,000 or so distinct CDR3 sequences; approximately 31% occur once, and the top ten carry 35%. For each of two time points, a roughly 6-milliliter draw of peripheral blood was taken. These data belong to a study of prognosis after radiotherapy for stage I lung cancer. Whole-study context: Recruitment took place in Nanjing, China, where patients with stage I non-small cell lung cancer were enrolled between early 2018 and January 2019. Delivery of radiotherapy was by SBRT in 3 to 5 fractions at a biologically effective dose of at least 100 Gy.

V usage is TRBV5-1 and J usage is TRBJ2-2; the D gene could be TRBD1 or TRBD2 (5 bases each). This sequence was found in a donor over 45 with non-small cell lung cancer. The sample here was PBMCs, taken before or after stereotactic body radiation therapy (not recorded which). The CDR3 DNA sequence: TGCGCCAGCAGCCCGGGGCAGTCCGTCGGGGAGCTGTTTTTT. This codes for CASSPGQSVGELFF.